This is a list of T cell receptor beta chains from one sample in a study of neurological immune-mediated disorders. In TCRdb, the 5' RACE reads were re-called with MiXCR into one record per CDR3 protein. The table lists 87,000 or so distinct CDR3 sequences, under 4.5% of them singletons. Material: PBMCs. These receptors came from a woman between 50 and 59 years old with multiple sclerosis. Each CDR3 is given with its conserved first and last residue. Each record gives: clone size, CDR3 length, V gene, J gene, D gene, CDR3 DNA, CDR3 protein. D genes are given only for firm matches. Size is stated for part of the rows, as once, few or many counts, or as a class when the clone is expanded.

many	12	TRBV5-1	TRBJ1-2	NA	TGCGCCAGCAGCACCGGACGTAATGGCTACACCTTC	CASSTGRNGYTF
many	19	TRBV5-6	TRBJ2-1	TRBD2	TGTGCCAGCAGCTTAGTGGGCCTAGCGGGGGGGCTAGTCGGCAATGAGCAGTTCTTC	CASSLVGLAGGLVGNEQFF
many	13	TRBV5-1	TRBJ1-1	TRBD1	TGCGCCAGCAGCTCCGGGCCACAGGGGATGTCTTTCTTT	CASSSGPQGMSFF
many	12	TRBV12-3/TRBV12-4	TRBJ2-3	TRBD1	TGTGCCAGCAGATCATCGGGACAGGAGCAGTATTTT	CASRSSGQEQYF
many	16	TRBV15	TRBJ1-5	NA	TGTGCCACCACCTCCCTTCGGGACGGTAGCAATCAGCCCCAGCATTTT	CATTSLRDGSNQPQHF
many	14	TRBV20-1	TRBJ1-5	NA	TGCAGTGCTCGGGACCGAAATTGGCTGGGGCCCCAGCATTTT	CSARDRNWLGPQHF
many	15	TRBV7-2	TRBJ2-1	TRBD2	TGTGCCAGCAGCTTAAGGGGACTAGCTGTTAATGAGCAGTTCTTC	CASSLRGLAVNEQFF
many	15	TRBV11-2	TRBJ1-1	NA	TGTGCCAGCAGCTTAGCTCGACACCCGAACACTGAAGCTTTCTTT	CASSLARHPNTEAFF
many	14	TRBV5-1	TRBJ1-1	NA	TGCGCCAGCAGCTTGCAGGGGCCCAGCACTGAAGCTTTCTTT	CASSLQGPSTEAFF
many	18	TRBV21-1	TRBJ2-2	NA	TGTGCCAGCAGCAAAGCCGGGAGGGGGCGCAAGTACACCGGGGAGCTGTTTTTT	CASSKAGRGRKYTGELFF
many	14	TRBV7-9	TRBJ2-7	TRBD1	TGTGCCAGCAGCTTAAGGGGACAGGGGCTTGAGCAGTACTTC	CASSLRGQGLEQYF
NA	14	TRBV7-2	TRBJ2-7	NA	TGTGCCAGCAGCTTAGTGGAGCCCTCCTACGAGCAGTACTTC	CASSLVEPSYEQYF
many	15	TRBV7-2	TRBJ1-5	TRBD1	TGTGCCAGCAGCTTAGGTGGGACAGGGGGCCAGCCCCAGCATTTT	CASSLGGTGGQPQHF
many	16	TRBV4-2	TRBJ1-2	TRBD1	TGTGCCAGCAGCCAAGATCTGGTGGGGACAGGGAAGGGCTACACCTTC	CASSQDLVGTGKGYTF
many	18	TRBV6-5	TRBJ2-3	NA	TGTGCCAGCAGTTACTTCGGTGGAGAGAATGGGGGCACAGATACGCAGTATTTT	CASSYFGGENGGTDTQYF
few	16	TRBV6-2/TRBV6-3	TRBJ1-6	NA	TGTGCCAGCAGGCCGCAGGGCCCCTCCTATAATTCACCCCTCCACTTT	CASRPQGPSYNSPLHF
many	11	TRBV20-1	TRBJ1-2	TRBD1	TGCATGAAGACAGGGGACTATGGCTACACCTTC	CMKTGDYGYTF
many	13	TRBV20-1	TRBJ2-7	TRBD1	TGCAGTGTTCAGGGGGACAGGAACTACGAGCAGTACTTC	CSVQGDRNYEQYF
many	12	TRBV6-1	TRBJ1-2	NA	TGTGCCAGCCTCAGGGATTCCTATGGCTACACCTTC	CASLRDSYGYTF
NA	14	TRBV6-5	TRBJ2-5	NA	TGTGCCAGCAGTTCTCGGATGCGGCAAGAGACCCAGTACTTC	CASSSRMRQETQYF
many	12	TRBV2	TRBJ2-1	NA	TGTGCCAGCAACTCTGGGGTAGGAGAGCAGTTCTTC	CASNSGVGEQFF
many	13	TRBV12-3/TRBV12-4	TRBJ1-2	NA	TGTGCCAGCAGTTCCGACGAAAACTATGGCTACACCTTC	CASSSDENYGYTF
many	16	TRBV12-3/TRBV12-4	TRBJ2-6	TRBD1	TGTGCCAGCAGCCGGTACAGGGGCTCCGGGGCCAACGTCCTGACTTTC	CASSRYRGSGANVLTF
many	14	TRBV7-2	TRBJ2-5	TRBD1	TGTGCCAGCAGCCCAGGGACAGCAAGGGAGACCCAGTACTTC	CASSPGTARETQYF
many	12	TRBV20-1	TRBJ1-1	NA	TGCAGTCTTAAACAAGGGAACACTGAAGCTTTCTTT	CSLKQGNTEAFF
NA	15	TRBV5-1	TRBJ2-7	TRBD1	TGCGCCAGCAGCTTGGGGGGACAGGCCTCCTACGAGCAGTACTTC	CASSLGGQASYEQYF